These 3 T cell receptor beta chains were all obtained from the same sample, sequenced in a study of vaccination effects on CD4 cells after COVID-19. ViraFEST assay sequencing came after antigen-specific CD4+ T cells were expanded with viral peptide pools. Culture proceeded for approximately 9 days, and CD4+ T cells were then isolated. Two-dose vaccination with either BNT162b2 or mRNA-1273 was given to the participants. Profiling relied on immunoSEQ multiplex PCR, and the TCRdb table lists in-frame clones only, not all of them. The sample lists 64,000 or so clones; roughly 78% were seen once. No antigens are known for them. The material sequenced was CD4+ T cells from PBMCs cultured with HCoV-OC43 spike peptides, taken after COVID-19 vaccination. Described subset: HCoV-OC43 spike overlapping peptide pool stimulation. These TCRs come from a human donor who received a COVID-19 vaccine.

This clone was detected only a few times. The genes are TRBV5-8 and TRBJ1-5; maybe TRBD1 (6 bases). V was clipped by 1 base and J by 0 bases, with 11 bases between them. Germline loops: CDR1 SGHTS, CDR2 YDEGEE. The CDR3 sequence is 16 residues long. In DNA, the CDR3 is TGTGCCAGCAGCTTGTACAGGGTGGGTAGCAATCAGCCCCAGCATTTT. Protein product: CASSLYRVGSNQPQHF.

V is TRBV6-5 and J is TRBJ2-3, with TRBD1 identical over 7 bases. The junction had 7 bases not matched to a gene; V was cut back by 8 bases and J by 2 bases. CDR3 length: 14 residues. CDR1 and CDR2 (germline): MNHEY, SVGAGI. CDR3 DNA sequence: TGTGCCAGCCGGGACAGAACTTCCACAGATACGCAGTATTTT. The encoded protein is CASRDRTSTDTQYF.

The gene calls are TRBV2 and TRBJ1-2; tentative D call: TRBD1 (6 bases). Germline CDR1 reads SNHLY; CDR2 reads FYNNEI. The length of the CDR3 is 15 residues. V lost 6 bases and J lost 4, with 18 bases in between. CDR3 residues: CASRGVGGVFYGYTF. The CDR3 bases are TGTGCCAGCAGGGGGGTAGGGGGTGTTTTCTATGGCTACACCTTC.